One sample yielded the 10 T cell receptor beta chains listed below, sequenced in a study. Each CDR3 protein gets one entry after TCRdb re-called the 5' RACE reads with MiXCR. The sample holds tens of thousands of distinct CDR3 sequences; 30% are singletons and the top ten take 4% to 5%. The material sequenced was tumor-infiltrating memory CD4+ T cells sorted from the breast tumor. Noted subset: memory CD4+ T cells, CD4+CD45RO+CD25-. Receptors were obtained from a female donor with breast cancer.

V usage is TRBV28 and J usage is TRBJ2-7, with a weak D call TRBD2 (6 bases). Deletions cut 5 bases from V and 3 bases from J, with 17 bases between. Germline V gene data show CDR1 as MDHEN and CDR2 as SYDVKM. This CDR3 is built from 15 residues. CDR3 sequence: CASSPPEGEFYEQYF. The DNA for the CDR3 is TGTGCCAGCAGTCCCCCGGAGGGAGAGTTCTACGAGCAGTACTTC.

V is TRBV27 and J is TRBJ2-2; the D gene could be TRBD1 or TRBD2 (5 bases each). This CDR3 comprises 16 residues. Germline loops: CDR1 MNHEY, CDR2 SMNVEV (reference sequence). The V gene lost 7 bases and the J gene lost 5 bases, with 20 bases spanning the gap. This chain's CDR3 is CASTSPSRVATGELFF. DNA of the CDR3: TGTGCCAGCACCTCCCCTAGCAGGGTGGCAACCGGGGAGCTGTTTTTT.

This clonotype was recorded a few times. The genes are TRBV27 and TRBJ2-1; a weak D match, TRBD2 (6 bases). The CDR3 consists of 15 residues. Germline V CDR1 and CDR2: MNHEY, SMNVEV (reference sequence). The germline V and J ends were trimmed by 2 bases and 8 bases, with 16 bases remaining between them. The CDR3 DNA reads TGTGCCAGCAGTTTAGGCCGTCAGGGACTGGATGAGCAGTTCTTC. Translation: CASSLGRQGLDEQFF.

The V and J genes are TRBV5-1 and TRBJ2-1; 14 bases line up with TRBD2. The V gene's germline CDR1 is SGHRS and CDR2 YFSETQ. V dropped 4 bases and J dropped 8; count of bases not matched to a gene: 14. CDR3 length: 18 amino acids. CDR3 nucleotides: TGCGCCAGCAGCCGAGATACTACGGGACTAGCGGGAGTCGATGAGCAGTTCTTC. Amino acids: CASSRDTTGLAGVDEQFF. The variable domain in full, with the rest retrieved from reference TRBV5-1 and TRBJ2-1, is KAGVTQTPRYLIKTRGQQVTLSCSPISGHRSVSWYQQTPGQGLQFLFEYFSETQRNKGNFPGRFSGRQFSNSRSEMNVSTLELGDSALYLCASSRDTTGLAGVDEQFFGPGTRLTVL.

The CDR3 DNA is TGTGCCAGCAGTCATTCAGGCGGGTATGGCTACACCTTC. Its protein product is CASSHSGGYGYTF. The gene calls are TRBV7-6 and TRBJ1-2; D gene uncertain. The ends were cut back, 6 bases at V and 5 bases at J, with 13 bases in the middle. This CDR3 contains 13 residues. CDR1 is SGHVS and CDR2 is FNYEAQ in the germline V gene. Full variable domain (rest looked up from reference TRBV7-6 and TRBJ1-2): GAGVSQSPRYKVTKRGQDVALRCDPISGHVSLYWYRQALGQGPEFLTYFNYEAQQDKSGLPNDRFSAERPEGSISTLTIQRTEQRDSAMYRCASSHSGGYGYTFGSGTRLTVV.

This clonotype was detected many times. The DNA of the CDR3 is TGTGCCAGCAGCGTGGACGGGACAGCCTCCTACGAGCAGTACTTC. Its translation: CASSVDGTASYEQYF. This chain connects TRBV7-2 to TRBJ2-7; 7 nucleotides match TRBD1. The CDR3 has 15 amino acids. The trim removed 5 bases at V and 0 bases at J, leaving 7 bases unmatched. Germline assignment: CDR1 SGHTA and CDR2 FQGNSA.

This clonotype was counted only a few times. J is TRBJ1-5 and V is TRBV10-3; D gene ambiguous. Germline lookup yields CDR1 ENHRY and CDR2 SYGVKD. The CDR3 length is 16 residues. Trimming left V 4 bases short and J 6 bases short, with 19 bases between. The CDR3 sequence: CAISGTSLQSGQPQHF. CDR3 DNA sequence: TGTGCCATCAGTGGAACCTCCCTCCAGTCCGGTCAGCCCCAGCATTTT.

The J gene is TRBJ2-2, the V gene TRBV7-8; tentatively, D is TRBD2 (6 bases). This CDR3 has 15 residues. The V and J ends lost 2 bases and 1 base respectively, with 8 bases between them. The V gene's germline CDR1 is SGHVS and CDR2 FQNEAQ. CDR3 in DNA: TGTGCCAGCAGCTTACTGGGGGGGAACACCGGGGAGCTGTTTTTT. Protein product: CASSLLGGNTGELFF.

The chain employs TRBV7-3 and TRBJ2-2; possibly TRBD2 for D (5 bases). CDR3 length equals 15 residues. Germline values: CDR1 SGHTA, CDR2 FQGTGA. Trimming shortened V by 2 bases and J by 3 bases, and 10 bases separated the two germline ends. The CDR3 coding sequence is TGTGCCAGCAGCTTAGGGCTAGCCCACACCGGGGAGCTGTTTTTT. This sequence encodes CASSLGLAHTGELFF.

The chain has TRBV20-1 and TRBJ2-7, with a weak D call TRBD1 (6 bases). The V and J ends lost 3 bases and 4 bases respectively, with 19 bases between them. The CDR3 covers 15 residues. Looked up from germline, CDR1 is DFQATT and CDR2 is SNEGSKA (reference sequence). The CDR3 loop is CSARSAGDTLYEQYF. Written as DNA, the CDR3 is TGCAGTGCTAGGTCGGCAGGGGACACCTTATACGAGCAGTACTTC.